There are a few counts of the clone carrying this T cell receptor beta chain. These data come from a study of blood T cell repertoires in COVID-19. Across the study: The United States, Italy and Spain were the sources of the acute and convalescent COVID-19 samples. The analysed material was cDNA or gDNA that came from T cells, B-cell-depleted T cells, or PBMCs.

Trimming cost V 6 bases and J 7 bases; bases outside gene matches: 5. The CDR3 has 12 amino acids. The germline gives CDR1 SQVTM, CDR2 ANQGSEA. Original methodology: Amplification of reference gene primers was used by the study to estimate nucleated cell counts. Using immunoSEQ multiplex PCR, the repertoire was profiled, and TCRdb retains in-frame clones only, with some absent. Clone size and V and J calls were adopted from that table, with D and trimming inferred from the DNA. Of 100,000 to 120,000 clones listed, under 75% are singletons. Sequencing used peripheral blood. The receptor was isolated from an older woman with acute or convalescent COVID-19. J is TRBJ2-1 and V is TRBV29-1, with 8 positions matching TRBD2. CDR3 coding DNA: TGCAGCGTCGGGGGGGGCTTAAATGAGCAGTTCTTC. Translating gives CSVGGGLNEQFF.